This TCR beta chain came from a study of blood T cell repertoires in COVID-19. Study background: Acute-phase and convalescent COVID-19 samples originated in the United States, Italy and Spain. PBMCs, B-cell-depleted T cells, or T cells provided the cDNA or gDNA that made up the material.

CDR3 length: 15 residues. Germline-derived CDR1 and CDR2 are MNHEY and SVGAGI. The V end lost 8 bases, the J end lost 6 bases, and 21 bases lay between the germline ends. Per the original data handling: Reference gene primer amplification in the assay estimated nucleated cell counts. The repertoire was sequenced with immunoSEQ multiplex PCR; TCRdb's copy has only in-frame clones and lacks some. D and trimming come from the DNA, and the V and J calls and clone size come from that table. The table includes some 42,000 clones, approximately 90% detected once. This receptor was obtained from a human donor in a cohort sampled during active COVID-19. What was sequenced was peripheral blood. This chain links TRBV6-5 with TRBJ2-3; TRBD2 is a possible D gene (6 bases). The CDR3 protein is CASPGRTGLDDTQYF. The CDR3 DNA reads as TGTGCCAGCCCGGGGAGGACGGGGCTGGACGATACGCAGTATTTT.